The entry below gives a single TCR beta chain sequence along with its context. Its antigen is still unknown. Control samples came 1 year after myeloablative marrow transplants with methotrexate plus calcineurin inhibitor. There are 14 residues in the CDR3. V shed 6 bases and J 7 bases; nucleotides not matched to a gene: 9. From germline, CDR1 is MDHEN and CDR2 SYDVKM. These data come from a study of T cells after posttransplantation cyclophosphamide. This table comes from immunoSEQ multiplex PCR, and its TCRdb copy is limited to in-frame clones, with some not included. The data show 15,000 to 20,000 clones, roughly 91% seen once. General study points: Donor-recipient repertoire similarity was low at 1-2 months, rising over year one.

The TCR sequence derives from a male patient in his fifties who received an allogeneic stem cell transplant from an unrelated donor, was CMV-positive, and had chronic GVHD only. Some T cells may be the graft donor's. This specimen was PBMCs, taken after an allogeneic stem cell transplant with a calcineurin inhibitor and methotrexate. The gene calls are TRBV28 and TRBJ1-2, with TRBD1 identical over 9 bases. CDR3 region: CASRTSQGAFGYTF. For the CDR3, the DNA is TGTGCCAGCAGGACCTCACAGGGGGCCTTTGGCTACACCTTC.